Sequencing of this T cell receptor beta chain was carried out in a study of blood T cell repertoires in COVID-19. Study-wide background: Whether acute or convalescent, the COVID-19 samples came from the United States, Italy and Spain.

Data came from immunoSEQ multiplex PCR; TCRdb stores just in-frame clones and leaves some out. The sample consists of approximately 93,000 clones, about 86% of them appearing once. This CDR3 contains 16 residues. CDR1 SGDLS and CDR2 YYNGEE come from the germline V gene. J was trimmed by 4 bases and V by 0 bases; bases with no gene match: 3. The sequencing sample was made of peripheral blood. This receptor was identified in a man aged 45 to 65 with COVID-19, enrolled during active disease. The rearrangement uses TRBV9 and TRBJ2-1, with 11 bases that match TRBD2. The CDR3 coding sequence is TGTGCCAGCAGCGTAGACGTAGCGGGGGGGTACAATGAGCAGTTCTTC. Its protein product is CASSVDVAGGYNEQFF.